What follows is one TCR beta chain and its context. These data originate in a study of blood T cell repertoires in COVID-19. Measured with immunoSEQ multiplex PCR; TCRdb has only the in-frame clones, and not every one. The sample lists approximately 170,000 clones, 93% seen once, with around 2% in the top ten. CDR1 is MNHNS and CDR2 is SASEGT in the germline V gene. J lost 4 bases, V lost 2 bases, and 1 base had no gene match. The CDR3 is 15 amino acids. Seattle's cohort entered during active infection and was followed longitudinally. The chain recombines TRBV6-1 with TRBJ2-2; 10 bases map to TRBD2. The sample comprised peripheral blood. This receptor was identified in a woman aged 60-75 years with COVID-19, enrolled during active disease. Here the CDR3 reads CASSELAGVTGELFF. The DNA for the CDR3 is TGTGCCAGCAGTGAACTAGCGGGGGTCACCGGGGAGCTGTTTTTT.